These 17 T cell receptor beta chains share one sample of origin, sequenced in a study of CD8 T cells in ankylosing spondylitis. TCRdb re-called the 5' RACE reads with MiXCR, one entry per CDR3 protein. Of over 100,000 distinct CDR3 sequences in the sample, 7% were seen once. The material sequenced was blood, either unsorted or a sorted T cell fraction (not recorded which). These receptors all stem from a male donor with ankylosing spondylitis or in good health (not recorded which).

There are many counts of this clonotype. CDR3 nucleotides: TGCGCCAGCGCCCGGGGGGCATCTTACGAGCAGTACTTC. Amino acids: CASARGASYEQYF. This chain links TRBV5-1 with TRBJ2-7; TRBD2 is a possible D gene (7 bases). Trimming removed 7 bases from V and 4 bases from J, with 15 bases in between. The CDR3 sequence is 13 residues long. Per germline, CDR1 SGHRS and CDR2 YFSETQ.

This clonotype was seen ten or more times. V and J are TRBV9 and TRBJ2-6, with D possibly being TRBD1 (6 bases). There are 16 residues in the CDR3. The germline V gene has CDR1 SGDLS and CDR2 YYNGEE. The germline V and J ends were trimmed by 3 bases and 3 bases, with 13 bases remaining between them. CDR3 region: CASSANRVYGANVLTF. Here the CDR3 DNA reads TGTGCCAGCAGCGCTAACAGGGTTTATGGGGCCAACGTCCTGACTTTC.

This clonotype was observed a few times. The chain has TRBV3-1 and TRBJ2-2, with a weak D call TRBD2 (5 bases). V was trimmed by 1 base and J by 0 bases, leaving 9 bases between them. This CDR3 is built from 16 residues. The germline CDR1 and CDR2 sequences are LGHDT and YNNKEL (reference sequence). Here the CDR3 DNA reads TGTGCCAGCAGCCAAGTGAGAGCGGCGAACACCGGGGAGCTGTTTTTT. Translation gives CASSQVRAANTGELFF. Combining the CDR3 with reference TRBV3-1 and TRBJ2-2 gives the whole variable domain DTAVSQTPKYLVTQMGNDKSIKCEQNLGHDTMYWYKQDSKKFLKIMFSYNNKELIINETVPNRFSPKSPDKAHLNLHINSLELGDSAVYFCASSQVRAANTGELFFGEGSRLTVL.

This clonotype has a count of ten or more. The rearrangement links TRBV5-1 to TRBJ2-1; 9 bases match TRBD1. Trimming took 4 bases from V and 8 from J; bases not matched to a gene: 10. Looked up from germline, CDR1 is SGHRS and CDR2 is YFSETQ. The CDR3 has 15 amino acids. The CDR3 nucleotides are TGCGCCAGCAGCCTAGGGACAGGGAAGACCGATGAGCAGTTCTTC. Translation: CASSLGTGKTDEQFF. Based on the CDR3 plus reference TRBV5-1 and TRBJ2-1, the full variable domain is KAGVTQTPRYLIKTRGQQVTLSCSPISGHRSVSWYQQTPGQGLQFLFEYFSETQRNKGNFPGRFSGRQFSNSRSEMNVSTLELGDSALYLCASSLGTGKTDEQFFGPGTRLTVL.

At least ten counts were recorded for this clonotype. The CDR3 protein is CASSMGGNYEQYF. Here the CDR3 DNA reads TGTGCCAGCAGTATGGGCGGGAATTACGAGCAGTACTTC. This chain uses TRBV6-1 with TRBJ2-7; D is perhaps TRBD2 (6 bases). From germline, CDR1 is MNHNS and CDR2 SASEGT. This CDR3 comprises 13 residues. The V and J ends lost 5 bases and 4 bases respectively, with 12 bases between them.

This clonotype was seen ten or more times. The chain combines TRBV10-3 with TRBJ1-5; no firm D call. V was clipped by 2 bases and J by 7 bases, with 6 bases between them. This CDR3 is built from 12 residues. Germline CDR1 is ENHRY and CDR2 is SYGVKD. The CDR3 reads CAISELAQPQHF. The CDR3 DNA sequence: TGTGCCATCAGTGAGCTGGCCCAGCCCCAGCATTTT.

The DNA of the CDR3 is TGTGCCAGCAGCACCACCGGGGGTTCCAGAACAGATACGCAGTATTTT. The encoded protein is CASSTTGGSRTDTQYF. The rearrangement joins TRBV5-5 to TRBJ2-3, with D possibly TRBD2 on 6 matching bases. The germline V and J ends were trimmed by 4 bases and 3 bases, with 18 bases remaining between them. Germline CDR1 is SGHKS and CDR2 is YYEKEE (reference sequence). The CDR3 length is 16 residues.

This clonotype showed up many times. This chain uses TRBV7-2 with TRBJ2-1, with 12 positions matching TRBD2. V gave up 5 bases and J gave up 4 bases; unmatched junction bases: 3. The CDR3 is 15 residues long. The germline V gene encodes CDR1 SGHTA and CDR2 FQGNSA. The CDR3 here is CASSELAGGYNEQFF. The CDR3 region has the DNA TGTGCCAGCAGCGAGCTAGCGGGAGGGTACAATGAGCAGTTCTTC.

This clonotype was counted many times. The V gene is TRBV5-1, the J gene TRBJ2-3, with D hard to call. Trimming removed 2 bases from V and 0 bases from J, with 7 bases in between. Germline V CDR1 and CDR2: SGHRS, YFSETQ. The CDR3 covers 14 residues. Written as DNA, the CDR3 is TGCGCCAGCAGCTTTTACGGGAGCACAGATACGCAGTATTTT. It encodes CASSFYGSTDTQYF.

The table lists this clonotype with many counts. The gene calls are TRBV9 and TRBJ1-5; D remains unclear. The CDR3 sequence is 15 residues long. The V gene's germline CDR1 is SGDLS and CDR2 YYNGEE. The germline V and J ends were trimmed by 3 bases and 0 bases, with 10 bases remaining between them. The CDR3 DNA reads as TGTGCCAGCAGCGCTTCCTCCGATAGCAATCAGCCCCAGCATTTT. The encoded protein is CASSASSDSNQPQHF.

This clonotype occurred many times. This sequence joins TRBV5-1 and TRBJ2-2, with TRBD2 matching over 9 bases. CDR1 and CDR2 from the germline V gene are SGHRS and YFSETQ. This CDR3 is 17 amino acids long. J gave up 0 bases and V 4 bases, and 7 bases lay outside the gene matches. In nucleotides, the CDR3 is TGCGCCAGCAGCGGGTTAGCGGGGGATACGAACACCGGGGAGCTGTTTTTT. It specifies CASSGLAGDTNTGELFF. Based on the CDR3 plus reference TRBV5-1 and TRBJ2-2, the full variable domain is KAGVTQTPRYLIKTRGQQVTLSCSPISGHRSVSWYQQTPGQGLQFLFEYFSETQRNKGNFPGRFSGRQFSNSRSEMNVSTLELGDSALYLCASSGLAGDTNTGELFFGEGSRLTVL.

This clonotype was found many times. J is TRBJ1-1 and V is TRBV12-3 or TRBV12-4; D remains unclear. CDR3 length: 9 amino acids. Trimming took 8 bases from V and 9 from J, leaving 7 bases between them. The chain's CDR3 is CASPRKAFF. As DNA, the CDR3 is TGTGCCAGCCCGAGGAAAGCTTTCTTT.

This clonotype occurred many times. The chain links TRBV4-2 to TRBJ2-7, with TRBD1 as a possible D gene (6 bases). Germline values: CDR1 LGHNA, CDR2 YNFKEQ. Trimming pared 0 bases from V and 0 bases from J, leaving 12 bases between. CDR3 length: 16 amino acids. The CDR3 region is CASSQDLRDTSYEQYF. In DNA, the CDR3 is TGTGCCAGCAGCCAAGATCTTCGGGACACCTCCTACGAGCAGTACTTC.

This clonotype is deemed medium-sized (0.01 to 0.1%). V usage is TRBV13 and J usage is TRBJ2-1, with D possibly TRBD2 on 6 matching bases. The CDR3 spans 16 residues. Trimming shortened V by 1 base and J by 3 bases, and 13 bases separated the two germline ends. The germline gives CDR1 PRHDT, CDR2 FYEKMQ (reference sequence). The CDR3 DNA sequence: TGTGCCAGCAGCTTAGTGGGAGGTGGGTTCTACAATGAGCAGTTCTTC. The encoded protein is CASSLVGGGFYNEQFF.

In this sample, this clonotype turned up many times. This chain links TRBV20-1 with TRBJ2-7; the D gene is possibly TRBD2 (6 bases). This CDR3 region has 14 residues. Germline V CDR1 and CDR2: DFQATT, SNEGSKA (reference sequence). V lost 4 bases, J lost 3 bases, and 16 bases lay in between. The CDR3 sequence is CSANSGTAIYEQYF. CDR3 nucleotide sequence: TGCAGTGCTAACTCCGGGACTGCTATCTACGAGCAGTACTTC.

This clonotype was picked up many times. This chain connects TRBV5-1 to TRBJ1-2; 8 bases are a match to TRBD1. The CDR3 length is 15 residues. V was pared by 1 base and J by 4 bases, with 6 bases of the junction left unmatched. Germline CDR1 SGHRS, CDR2 YFSETQ. CDR3 in DNA: TGCGCCAGCAGCTTGAACGGGGACAGGAGCTATGGCTACACCTTC. Its protein product is CASSLNGDRSYGYTF.

This clonotype appeared many times. The chain carries TRBV20-1 and TRBJ2-2; perhaps TRBD1 as D (5 bases). The germline V gene encodes CDR1 DFQATT and CDR2 SNEGSKA (reference sequence). CDR3 length: 13 amino acids. V gave up 6 bases and J gave up 6 bases, with 14 bases separating them. CDR3 region: CSALRPQAGELFF. CDR3 DNA: TGCAGTGCCCTAAGGCCACAGGCCGGGGAGCTGTTTTTT.